The 31 T cell receptor beta chains given below trace back to one sample, sequenced in a study of long-term antiretroviral therapy in people with HIV. At the survey level, the v3.0 immunoSEQ assay was run. Here immunoSEQ multiplex PCR was the method, and the copy in TCRdb shows in-frame clones only, minus some. Counted here are about 28,000 clones, 80% to 85% occurring once; the ten biggest clones make up 6.2%. The sample was unsorted PBMCs, taken 0.4 years after starting antiretroviral therapy. The source of these receptors is a man aged 18-30 years with HIV.

The chain carries TRBV6-5 and TRBJ2-3; tentative D call: TRBD1 (5 bases). Trimming took off 8 bases at V and 3 bases at J, with 9 bases between the two ends. Germline CDR1 MNHEY, CDR2 SVGAGI. CDR3 size: 12 residues. As DNA, the CDR3 is TGTGCCAGCGGAAGACAGACAGATACGCAGTATTTT. Translation gives CASGRQTDTQYF.

The chain joins TRBV4-1 to TRBJ1-1; D gene unclear. Trimming took 4 bases from V and 3 from J, leaving 9 bases between them. The CDR3 length is 13 residues. The germline V gene encodes CDR1 MGHRA and CDR2 YSYEKL. CDR3 in amino acids: CASSLGEDTEAFF. The CDR3 nucleotides read TGCGCCAGCAGCCTGGGTGAAGACACTGAAGCTTTCTTT.

This clone has a handful of counts. The chain carries TRBV12-5 and TRBJ2-7; D is unclear. Germline V gives CDR1 LGHNT, CDR2 FRNRAP. This CDR3 region has 15 residues. Trimming took off 6 bases at V and 2 bases at J, with 17 bases between the two ends. CDR3 amino acids: CASGPGPSFAYEQYF. The CDR3, as DNA: TGTGCTAGTGGCCCCGGACCTAGTTTCGCCTACGAGCAGTACTTC.

This chain joins TRBV7-9 and TRBJ1-1, with D hard to call. Germline values: CDR1 SEHNR, CDR2 FQNEAQ (reference sequence). The CDR3 totals 17 residues. V dropped 5 bases and J dropped 1 base, with 20 bases sitting between them. The CDR3 sequence: CASSRTAKGRRNTEAFF. The DNA of the CDR3 is TGTGCCAGCAGCCGGACCGCGAAAGGGAGAAGGAACACTGAAGCTTTCTTT.

This chain links TRBV29-1 with TRBJ2-5, with TRBD1 identical over 9 bases. Losses at the gene ends were 6 bases for V and 2 bases for J; bases not matched to a gene: 4. Germline CDR1 and CDR2: SQVTM and ANQGSEA. There are 13 residues in the CDR3. The CDR3 DNA reads as TGCAGCGTCGGGACAGGGTTACAAGAGACCCAGTACTTC. Translating it yields CSVGTGLQETQYF.

V gene TRBV27 combines with J gene TRBJ2-1, with 10 bases matching TRBD2. Germline V CDR1 and CDR2: MNHEY, SMNVEV (reference sequence). The CDR3 contains 14 residues. The J segment lost 3 bases and the V segment lost 5 bases, leaving 1 base of the junction unmatched. This CDR3 reads CASSLAGVYNEQFF. CDR3 DNA: TGTGCCAGCAGTCTAGCGGGAGTCTACAATGAGCAGTTCTTC.

This clone was seen just once. The chain uses TRBV7-3 and TRBJ2-3, with 15 bases identical to TRBD2. Unmatched junction bases numbered 0, after V lost 5 bases and J lost 3 bases. CDR1 and CDR2 from the germline V gene are SGHTA and FQGTGA. The length of the CDR3 is 15 residues. This CDR3 is CASSGTSGRTDTQYF. The DNA for the CDR3 is TGTGCCAGCAGCGGGACTAGCGGGAGGACAGATACGCAGTATTTT.

This chain links TRBV2 with TRBJ2-3, with 7 bases lining up with TRBD2. With V trimmed by 9 bases and J by 4 bases, 13 bases remained unmatched. Per germline, CDR1 SNHLY and CDR2 FYNNEI. CDR3 length: 15 residues. Here the CDR3 reads CASGVVSGNADTQYF. The CDR3 coding sequence is TGTGCCAGTGGGGTGGTGAGCGGGAACGCAGATACGCAGTATTTT.

This chain connects TRBV30 to TRBJ1-5; TRBD1 might be the D (6 bases). V lost 6 bases and J 1 base, leaving 22 bases between the germline ends. Germline V gene data show CDR1 as GTSNPN and CDR2 as SVGIG (reference sequence). There are 17 residues in the CDR3. The CDR3 loop is CACPPPGGRPSNQPQHF. In DNA form, the CDR3 reads TGTGCCTGTCCGCCGCCGGGGGGCCGGCCGAGCAATCAGCCCCAGCATTTT.

The rearrangement uses TRBV27 and TRBJ1-2; 7 bases map to TRBD1. The V gene end was trimmed by 8 bases and the J gene end by 2 bases; junction bases not matched to a gene: 5. The CDR3 sequence is 13 residues long. CDR1 MNHEY and CDR2 SMNVEV come from the germline V gene (reference sequence). CDR3 in DNA: TGTGCCAGCGGGGAGACAGGGAACTATGGCTACACCTTC. This translates into CASGETGNYGYTF.

CDR3 sequence (DNA): TGCAGCGTTGATTCGAACGTGGAGGCCGGATATGGCTACACCTTC. Translation gives CSVDSNVEAGYGYTF. The genes are TRBV29-1 and TRBJ1-2; D is unclear. Germline V CDR1 and CDR2: SQVTM, ANQGSEA. The V gene lost 3 bases and the J gene lost 5 bases, with 19 bases spanning the gap. This CDR3 region has 15 residues.

By proportion, this clone is medium-sized (0.01 to 0.1%). This sequence joins TRBV19 and TRBJ1-5; 9 nucleotides match TRBD1. The CDR3 length is 15 residues. CDR1 is LNHDA, CDR2 SQIVND, per germline (reference sequence). The J segment lost 7 bases and the V segment lost 3 bases, leaving 7 bases of the junction unmatched. Here the CDR3 reads CASSIGYRGQQPQHF. CDR3 coding DNA: TGTGCCAGTAGTATCGGGTACAGGGGGCAACAGCCCCAGCATTTT.

The CDR3 DNA sequence: TGTGCCAGCAGCTTGGTACCGGGGGGAAACACTGAAGCTTTCTTT. Protein product: CASSLVPGGNTEAFF. The V call is TRBV5-5, the J call TRBJ1-1; maybe TRBD1 (5 bases). Between the trimmed V and J ends, which lost 0 bases and 2 bases, there was a span of 11 bases. Germline V lookup: CDR1 SGHKS, CDR2 YYEKEE (reference sequence). The CDR3 loop spans 15 amino acids.

This chain connects TRBV19 to TRBJ2-7, with 7 bases that match TRBD1. The germline V gene has CDR1 LNHDA and CDR2 SQIVND (reference sequence). With 1 base clipped from V and 5 bases from J, the junction kept 5 bases outside the gene matches. The CDR3 has 14 residues. CDR3 loop: CASSIGTGGDEQYF. The CDR3, as DNA: TGTGCCAGTAGTATAGGGACAGGCGGCGACGAGCAGTACTTC.

This chain connects TRBV19 to TRBJ2-1, with D possibly matching TRBD2 (6 bases). V gave up 1 base and J gave up 8 bases, with 15 bases separating them. Germline-derived CDR1 and CDR2 are LNHDA and SQIVND (reference sequence). The CDR3 covers 15 residues. CDR3 loop: CASSIGFYWEDEQFF. The CDR3, as DNA: TGTGCCAGTAGTATAGGTTTCTACTGGGAGGATGAGCAGTTCTTC. The whole variable domain, filled in from reference TRBV19 and TRBJ2-1, reads DGGITQSPKYLFRKEGQNVTLSCEQNLNHDAMYWYRQDPGQGLRLIYYSQIVNDFQKGDIAEGYSVSREKKESFPLTVTSAQKNPTAFYLCASSIGFYWEDEQFFGPGTRLTVL.

The chain carries TRBV27 and TRBJ2-1; D unresolved. Germline CDR1 and CDR2: MNHEY and SMNVEV (reference sequence). Trimming took off 5 bases at V and 7 bases at J, with 12 bases between the two ends. This CDR3 has 13 amino acids. The CDR3 DNA reads TGTGCCAGCAGTCTCAGAGTAGTTAATGAGCAGTTCTTC. Encoded protein: CASSLRVVNEQFF.

In its sample, this clone was seen a few times. Compared with germline, one end of the junction differs, possibly owing to a read error. The J gene is TRBJ1-1, the V gene TRBV6-1, with D maybe TRBD1 (6 bases). CDR3 size: 14 residues. Germline lookup yields CDR1 MNHNS and CDR2 SASEGT. As DNA, the CDR3 is TGTGCCAGCAGGGAAGACAGGTATCCCGCTGAAGCTTTCTTT. It codes for CASREDRYPAEAFF.

This rearrangement joins TRBV5-6 to TRBJ2-7, with D perhaps being TRBD1 or TRBD2 (5 bases each). V was cut by 4 bases and J by 1 base, with 12 bases left in between. CDR3 size: 14 residues. Germline CDR1 and CDR2: SGHDT and YYEEEE. The CDR3 spells CASSPGTASYEQYF. In DNA, the CDR3 is TGTGCCAGCAGCCCTGGGACGGCGTCCTACGAGCAGTACTTC. Drawing the rest from reference TRBV5-6 and TRBJ2-7, the complete variable domain is DAGVTQSPTHLIKTRGQQVTLRCSPKSGHDTVSWYQQALGQGPQFIFQYYEEEERQRGNFPDRFSGHQFPNYSSELNVNALLLGDSALYLCASSPGTASYEQYFGPGTRLTVT.

J is TRBJ2-7 and V is TRBV28; weak D call: TRBD2 (7 bases). The CDR3 is made up of 14 amino acids. Germline values: CDR1 MDHEN, CDR2 SYDVKM. The V end was cut by 6 bases, the J end by 4 bases, with 16 bases between. CDR3 sequence (DNA): TGTGCCAGCAGCCCATGGGAGGGGGTTTACGAGCAGTACTTC. It specifies CASSPWEGVYEQYF.

This clone appeared a single time. The chain has TRBV10-2 and TRBJ1-1; possibly TRBD1 for D (5 bases). V was cut by 3 bases and J by 1 base, with 12 bases left in between. Germline CDR1 is WSHSY and CDR2 is SAAADI. The CDR3 covers 15 residues. CDR3 protein: CASSDEAGKNTEAFF. In DNA, the CDR3 is TGCGCCAGCAGTGACGAGGCAGGGAAGAACACTGAAGCTTTCTTT.

The gene calls are TRBV5-4 and TRBJ1-4; D uncertain. CDR3 length: 13 amino acids. Germline values: CDR1 SGHNT, CDR2 YYREEE (reference sequence). Trimming cost V 2 bases and J 4 bases, with 6 bases left between them. Written as DNA, the CDR3 is TGTGCCAGCAGCTTTGACTTTAATGAAAAACTGTTTTTT. Amino acids: CASSFDFNEKLFF.

V usage is TRBV27 and J usage is TRBJ2-7; the D gene is possibly TRBD1 (5 bases). CDR3 length: 14 residues. CDR1 and CDR2 (germline): MNHEY, SMNVEV (reference sequence). The ends were cut back, 7 bases at V and 7 bases at J, with 20 bases in the middle. CDR3 coding DNA: TGTGCCAGCACCCCGTTTCAGGGTCTGGGAGAGCAGTACTTC. Amino acids: CASTPFQGLGEQYF.

This chain connects TRBV19 to TRBJ2-1; D remains ambiguous. This CDR3 has 14 residues. Germline loops: CDR1 LNHDA, CDR2 SQIVND (reference sequence). Trimming cost V 8 bases and J 0 bases, with 11 bases left between them. The CDR3 nucleotides read TGTGCCAGTTCCATTCCAAGCTCCTACAATGAGCAGTTCTTC. It codes for CASSIPSSYNEQFF. Full variable domain (rest looked up from reference TRBV19 and TRBJ2-1): DGGITQSPKYLFRKEGQNVTLSCEQNLNHDAMYWYRQDPGQGLRLIYYSQIVNDFQKGDIAEGYSVSREKKESFPLTVTSAQKNPTAFYLCASSIPSSYNEQFFGPGTRLTVL.

The rearrangement uses TRBV15 and TRBJ1-1; 8 positions agree with TRBD1. CDR3 length: 15 residues. Germline CDR1 is LNHNV and CDR2 is YYDKDF (reference sequence). V shed 2 bases and J 5 bases; nucleotides not matched to a gene: 7. The CDR3 nucleotides are TGTGCCACCAGCAGACTTCGACAGGGGAGTACTGAAGCTTTCTTT. It encodes CATSRLRQGSTEAFF.

The V call is TRBV7-6, the J call TRBJ2-7; no clear D gene. This CDR3 has 13 amino acids. Germline V gene lookup returns CDR1 SGHVS and CDR2 FNYEAQ. Trimming removed 5 bases at V and 4 bases at J, with 12 bases between. This CDR3 reads CASSLTSSYEQYF. The CDR3 region has the DNA TGTGCCAGCAGCCTCACGAGCTCGTACGAGCAGTACTTC.

This chain connects TRBV9 to TRBJ2-6; D is unresolved. Germline-derived CDR1 and CDR2 are SGDLS and YYNGEE. The CDR3 spans 12 residues. The CDR3 bases are TGTGCTAGTGCCTCTGGGGCCAACGTCCTGACTTTC. This sequence encodes CASASGANVLTF.

This chain uses TRBV11-3 with TRBJ1-1; TRBD1 matches 8 bases. Trimming removed 5 bases from V and 4 bases from J; junction bases left unmatched: 3. CDR1 is SGHNT, CDR2 YENEEA, per germline. The CDR3 loop spans 13 amino acids. CDR3: CASSQQGGTEAFF. The CDR3 DNA reads TGTGCCAGCAGCCAACAGGGGGGCACTGAAGCTTTCTTT.

The chain joins TRBV5-5 to TRBJ2-1, with TRBD2 identical over 8 bases. Germline CDR1 is SGHKS and CDR2 is YYEKEE (reference sequence). This CDR3 is 13 amino acids long. V lost 4 bases and J lost 6; bases outside the gene matches: 3. The CDR3 is CASSPGLANEQFF. Written as DNA, the CDR3 is TGTGCCAGCAGCCCAGGACTAGCCAATGAGCAGTTCTTC.

The chain joins TRBV28 to TRBJ2-7; TRBD1 matches at 7 bases. The ends lost 6 bases at V and 5 bases at J; junction bases unmatched: 13. This CDR3 is 15 amino acids long. CDR1 is MDHEN, CDR2 SYDVKM, per germline. CDR3 coding DNA: TGTGCCAGCAGGAATCGGGACAGCGCCCCTGACGAGCAGTACTTC. This translates into CASRNRDSAPDEQYF.

The J gene is TRBJ1-4, the V gene TRBV7-2; D not resolved. Germline CDR1 and CDR2: SGHTA and FQGNSA. Trimming cost V 1 base and J 5 bases, with 20 bases left between them. This CDR3 spans 18 amino acids. The CDR3 DNA follows: TGTGCCAGCAGCTTAGTCTTAGGGCTCCCGCCGGGCAATGAAAAACTGTTTTTT. Translated, it gives CASSLVLGLPPGNEKLFF.

The chain employs TRBV4-3 and TRBJ2-7, with D uncertain. The CDR3 contains 15 residues. Germline V lookup: CDR1 LGHNA, CDR2 YSLEER. V gave up 0 bases and J gave up 0 bases, with 9 bases separating them. The CDR3 loop is CASSQDWSLSYEQYF. Here the CDR3 DNA reads TGCGCCAGCAGCCAAGATTGGAGCCTCTCCTACGAGCAGTACTTC.